Listed here are 13 T cell receptor beta chains from one sample, sequenced in a study of T cells expressing NK-cell markers. TCRdb re-called the 5' RACE reads and catalogs CDR3 proteins one per entry, DNA excluded. Recorded here are 500,000 to 600,000 distinct CDR3 sequences; the top ten clones represent less than 4.5%. The sample taken for sequencing was blood T cells: a sorted CD56 or NKG2C T cell subset, CD4+ or CD8+ T cells, or bulk PBMC T cells (not recorded which). The receptors here all came from a man between 18 and 35 years old in good health.

The V gene is TRBV6-1, the J gene TRBJ2-3; the D gene TCRdb calls, TRBD1, cannot be checked with no DNA. This CDR3 has 17 amino acids. Germline CDR1 MNHNS, CDR2 SASEGT. CDR3: CASSGYLGTPSTDTQYF.

The genes are TRBV6-1 and TRBJ2-2; lacking DNA, the TRBD2 call made by TCRdb goes unchecked. Germline CDR1 is MNHNS and CDR2 is SASEGT. CDR3 size: 16 residues. The CDR3 is CASTGGRFANTGELFF.

V and J are TRBV9 and TRBJ2-2. The CDR3 has 14 residues. Per the germline V gene, CDR1 is SGDLS and CDR2 is YYNGEE. The CDR3 spells CASSVATGAGELFF.

The rearrangement links TRBV5-1 to TRBJ1-2; TCRdb indicates TRBD1, and absent DNA this call remains unverified. CDR1 is SGHRS, CDR2 YFSETQ, per germline. The CDR3 contains 14 residues. CDR3 loop: CASGPRDSLNGYTF.

V is TRBV7-9 and J is TRBJ1-5. The CDR3 contains 16 residues. CDR1 and CDR2 from the germline V gene are SEHNR and FQNEAQ (reference sequence). The CDR3: CASSLGVGQNNQPQHF.

The gene calls are TRBV30 and TRBJ2-1; TCRdb's assignment of TRBD1 cannot be checked, as there is no DNA. This CDR3 region has 16 residues. CDR1 and CDR2 (germline): GTSNPN, SVGIG (reference sequence). CDR3 region: CAWSAWDPFSYNEQFF.

This chain uses TRBV3-1 with TRBJ1-2; TCRdb lists TRBD1, though no DNA is available to test this call. The length of the CDR3 is 13 residues. Germline V gives CDR1 LGHDT, CDR2 YNNKEL (reference sequence). The CDR3 protein is CASSRSPVLSYTF.

The gene calls are TRBV4-3 and TRBJ2-2; the D call from TCRdb, TRBD2, cannot be confirmed without DNA. Per the germline V gene, CDR1 is LGHNA and CDR2 is YSLEER. The CDR3 is 16 residues long. The CDR3 here is CASSPWERGDTGELFF.

The CDR3 spells CASSASRGPDTQYF. The chain links TRBV25-1 to TRBJ2-3; TCRdb selects TRBD1, and the lack of DNA leaves this call unchecked. CDR1 is MGHDK, CDR2 SYGVNS, per germline. The CDR3 is 14 residues long. Supplemented by reference TRBV25-1 and TRBJ2-3, the full variable domain reads EADIYQTPRYLVIGTGKKITLECSQTMGHDKMYWYQQDPGMELHLIHYSYGVNSTEKGDLSSESTVSRIRTEHFPLTLESARPSHTSQYLCASSASRGPDTQYFGPGTRLTVL.

CDR3: CAISESDRAGNEQFF. V usage is TRBV10-3 and J usage is TRBJ2-1; the TRBD1 assignment by TCRdb is unverifiable without DNA. Germline V lookup: CDR1 ENHRY, CDR2 SYGVKD. This CDR3 has 15 amino acids.

The rearrangement uses TRBV12-3 or TRBV12-4 and TRBJ2-2; TCRdb gives TRBD2 as the D gene, but with no DNA this cannot be confirmed. The CDR3 covers 15 residues. The CDR3 sequence: CASIEGGNRPGELFF.

The V call is TRBV28, the J call TRBJ1-1. This CDR3 comprises 14 residues. Germline CDR1 and CDR2: MDHEN and SYDVKM. CDR3 sequence: CASAQRGGNTEAFF.

V usage is TRBV20-1 and J usage is TRBJ1-1; TCRdb calls TRBD1, which cannot be checked without DNA. CDR1 is DFQATT, CDR2 SNEGSKA, per germline (reference sequence). There are 13 residues in the CDR3. CDR3: CSARGTGNTEAFF.